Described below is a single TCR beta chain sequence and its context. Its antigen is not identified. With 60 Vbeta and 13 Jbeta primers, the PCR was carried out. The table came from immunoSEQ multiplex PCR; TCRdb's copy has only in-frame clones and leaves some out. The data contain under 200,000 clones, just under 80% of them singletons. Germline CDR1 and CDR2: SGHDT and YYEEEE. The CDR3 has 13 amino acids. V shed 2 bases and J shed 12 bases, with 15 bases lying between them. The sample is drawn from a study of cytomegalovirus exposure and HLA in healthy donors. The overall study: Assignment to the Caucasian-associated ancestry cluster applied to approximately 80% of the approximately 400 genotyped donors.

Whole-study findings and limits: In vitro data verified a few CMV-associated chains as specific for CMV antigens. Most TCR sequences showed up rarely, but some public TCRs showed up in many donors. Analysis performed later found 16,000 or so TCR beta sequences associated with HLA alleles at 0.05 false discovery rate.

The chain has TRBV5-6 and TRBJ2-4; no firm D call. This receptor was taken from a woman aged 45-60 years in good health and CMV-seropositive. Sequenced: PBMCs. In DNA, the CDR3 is TGTGCCAGCAGCTTAATCCTTTTGCACAGTCAGTACTTC. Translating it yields CASSLILLHSQYF.